A selection of T cell receptor beta chains follows, all from one sample in a study of cytomegalovirus exposure and HLA in healthy donors. Sequencing was performed with immunoSEQ multiplex PCR; in TCRdb, only in-frame clones are kept and a portion is missing. This sample's table has around 78,000 clones. The sequenced material came from PBMCs. All receptors come from a man aged 18 to 30 in good health and CMV-seropositive. The CDR3 runs from the conserved cysteine through the conserved F or W. D genes are given only for firm matches.

j_call,cdr3_length,v_call,d_call,cdr3_nt,cdr3_aa
TRBJ1-1,15,TRBV9,TRBD1,TGTGCCAGCAGCGTTTCCGGGACAGGGCACACTGAAGCTTTCTTT,CASSVSGTGHTEAFF
TRBJ1-1,14,TRBV7-2,TRBD1,TGTGCCAGCAGCTACACAGGGGGAACGGGTGAAGCTTTCTTT,CASSYTGGTGEAFF
TRBJ2-7,16,TRBV5-1,TRBD2,TGCGCCACAGCGGGACTAGCGGGTTTAAGCTCCTACGAGCAGTACTTC,CATAGLAGLSSYEQYF
TRBJ1-2,15,TRBV4-1,TRBD1,TGCGCCAGCAGCCTATGGACAGGGGAAGCCTATGGCTACACCTTC,CASSLWTGEAYGYTF
TRBJ2-5,14,TRBV7-6,-,TGTGCCAGCAGCTTTGTGTTCAGGGGTGAGACCCAGTACTTC,CASSFVFRGETQYF
TRBJ1-5,16,TRBV5-5,TRBD1,TGTGCCAGCAGCTTGAACGAGGCCAGGGGGAATCAGCCCCAGCATTTT,CASSLNEARGNQPQHF
TRBJ1-5,14,TRBV2,-,TGTGCCAGCAGTCTCGACGGGTCCAATCAGCCCCAGCATTTT,CASSLDGSNQPQHF
TRBJ2-3,15,TRBV4-2,-,TGTGCCAGCAGACAGGGGAGCGGGAGCACAGATACGCAGTATTTT,CASRQGSGSTDTQYF
TRBJ2-1,16,TRBV19,TRBD2,TGTGCCAGTAGTATTTCACTAGCGGTGTCCTACAATGAGCAGTTCTTC,CASSISLAVSYNEQFF
TRBJ1-5,15,TRBV15,-,TGTGCCACCAGCAGAGATTACAGGCACAATCAGCCCCAGCATTTT,CATSRDYRHNQPQHF
TRBJ2-2,17,TRBV7-9,-,TGTGCCAGCAGCCCAGACTACAGGGTCGCGAACACCGGGGAGCTGTTTTTT,CASSPDYRVANTGELFF
TRBJ2-2,14,TRBV28,TRBD1,TGTGCCAGCAGTTCCTGGACAGGCACCGGGGAGCTGTTTTTT,CASSSWTGTGELFF
TRBJ2-2,16,TRBV4-1,TRBD2,TGCGCCAGCAGTCTTAGCGGGAGAACCGACACCGGGGAGCTGTTTTTT,CASSLSGRTDTGELFF
TRBJ2-2,13,TRBV29-1,-,TGCAGCGTTGAGCGGGTAAACACCGGGGAGCTGTTTTTT,CSVERVNTGELFF
TRBJ2-5,14,TRBV15,TRBD1,TGTGCCACCAGCAGCGACAGGGGACAAGAGACCCAGTACTTC,CATSSDRGQETQYF
TRBJ1-5,16,TRBV28,TRBD1,TGTGCCAGCAGGTGGACAGGGGGCAGAAGCAATCAGCCCCAGCATTTT,CASRWTGGRSNQPQHF
TRBJ2-1,13,TRBV7-2,-,TGTGCCAGCAGCTTTGGGCCGGGGGTCTGGGAGTTCTTC,CASSFGPGVWEFF
TRBJ2-7,15,TRBV5-1,TRBD1,TGCGCCAGCAGCTTTTTACAGGGGGCTGCCTACGAGCAGTACTTC,CASSFLQGAAYEQYF
TRBJ2-7,16,TRBV18,TRBD2,TGTGCCAGCTCACGGGAGGGTACGGGCAGCTCCTACGAGCAGTACTTC,CASSREGTGSSYEQYF
TRBJ1-1,14,TRBV6-1,TRBD1,TGTGCCAGCAGACCGACAGGGGCCGATACTGAAGCTTTCTTT,CASRPTGADTEAFF
TRBJ2-5,15,TRBV9,TRBD1,TGTGCCAGCAGCGCACCGGGACAGGGGGCAGAGACCCAGTACTTC,CASSAPGQGAETQYF
TRBJ1-2,13,TRBV27,TRBD1,TGTGCCAGCAGGATGACAGGGAACTATGGCTACACCTTC,CASRMTGNYGYTF
TRBJ1-2,14,TRBV6-1,TRBD1,TGTGCCAGCAGTGGAGACAGGGGGCAGCATGGCTACACCTTC,CASSGDRGQHGYTF
TRBJ1-2,14,TRBV5-6,-,TGTGCCAGCAGCTTGGACAGGGTCATATATGGCTACACCTTC,CASSLDRVIYGYTF
TRBJ2-5,14,TRBV27,TRBD2,TGTGCCAGCAGTTCGACTAGCGGGTCGGAGACCCAGTACTTC,CASSSTSGSETQYF
TRBJ2-7,12,TRBV5-5,-,TGTGCCAGCAGCACCCAGTCCTACGAGCAGTACTTC,CASSTQSYEQYF
TRBJ1-5,14,TRBV7-2,TRBD1,TGTGCCAGCAGCTCCAGGGGGGGCAATCAGCCCCAGCATTTT,CASSSRGGNQPQHF
TRBJ2-7,15,TRBV4-1,-,TGCGCCAGCAGCCAAGATGAATCCGAGTTTTACGAGCAGTACTTC,CASSQDESEFYEQYF